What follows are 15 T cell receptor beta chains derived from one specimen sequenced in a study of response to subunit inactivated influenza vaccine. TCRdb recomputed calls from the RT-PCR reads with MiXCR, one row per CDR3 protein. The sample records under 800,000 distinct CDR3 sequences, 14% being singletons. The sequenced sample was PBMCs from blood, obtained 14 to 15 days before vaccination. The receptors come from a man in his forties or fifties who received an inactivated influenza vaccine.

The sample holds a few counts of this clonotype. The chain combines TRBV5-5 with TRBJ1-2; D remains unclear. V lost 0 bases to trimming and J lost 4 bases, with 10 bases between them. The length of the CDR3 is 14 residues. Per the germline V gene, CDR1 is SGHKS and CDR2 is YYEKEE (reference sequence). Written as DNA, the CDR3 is TGTGCCAGCAGCTTGGGGCAGAAAACCTATGGCTACACCTTC. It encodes CASSLGQKTYGYTF.

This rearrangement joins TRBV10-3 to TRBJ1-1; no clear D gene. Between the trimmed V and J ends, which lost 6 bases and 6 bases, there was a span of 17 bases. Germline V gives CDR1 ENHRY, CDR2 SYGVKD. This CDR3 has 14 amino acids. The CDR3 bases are TGTGCCATCAGGGCATCGGGCAGTAATTCTGAAGCTTTCTTT. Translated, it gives CAIRASGSNSEAFF.

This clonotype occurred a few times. The CDR3 loop is CASSPNRVNTEAFF. As DNA, the CDR3 is TGTGCCAGCTCACCAAACAGGGTGAACACTGAAGCTTTCTTT. The J gene is TRBJ1-1, the V gene TRBV18; tentatively, D is TRBD1 (6 bases). The CDR3 extends over 14 amino acids. V lost 2 bases, J lost 0 bases, and 7 bases lay in between. Germline V lookup: CDR1 KGHSH, CDR2 LQKENI.

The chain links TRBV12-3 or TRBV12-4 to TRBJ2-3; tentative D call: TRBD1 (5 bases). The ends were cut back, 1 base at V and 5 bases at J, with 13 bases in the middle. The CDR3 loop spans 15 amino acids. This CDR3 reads CASSLGGQLIDTQYF. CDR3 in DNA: TGTGCCAGCAGTTTAGGGGGCCAATTGATAGATACGCAGTATTTT.

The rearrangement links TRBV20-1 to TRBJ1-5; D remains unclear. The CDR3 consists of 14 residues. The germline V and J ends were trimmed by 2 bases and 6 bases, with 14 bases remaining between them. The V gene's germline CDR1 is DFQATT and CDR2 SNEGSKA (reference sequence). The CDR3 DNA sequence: TGCAGTGCTAGATCCGGGAGGACGGGTCAGCCCCAGCATTTT. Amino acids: CSARSGRTGQPQHF.

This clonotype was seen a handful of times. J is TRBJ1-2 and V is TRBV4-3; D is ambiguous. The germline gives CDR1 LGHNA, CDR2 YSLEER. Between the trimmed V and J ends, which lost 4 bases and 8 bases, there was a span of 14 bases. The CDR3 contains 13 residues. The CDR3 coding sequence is TGCGCCAGCAGCCCCCGGGGAGGCGGCGGCTACACCTTC. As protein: CASSPRGGGGYTF.

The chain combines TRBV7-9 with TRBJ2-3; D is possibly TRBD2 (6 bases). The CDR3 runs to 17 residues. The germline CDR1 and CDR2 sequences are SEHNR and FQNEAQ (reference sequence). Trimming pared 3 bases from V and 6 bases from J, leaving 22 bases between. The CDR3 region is CASSLPKLGLSFDTQYF. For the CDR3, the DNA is TGTGCCAGCAGCTTGCCGAAGTTGGGACTGAGCTTCGATACGCAGTATTTT.

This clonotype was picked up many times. In nucleotides, the CDR3 is TGCGCCAGCAGCTTAGAAGGGGGGCGAGACACTGAAGCTTTCTTT. Translation gives CASSLEGGRDTEAFF. The chain links TRBV5-1 to TRBJ1-1; D may be TRBD1 (6 bases). V lost 2 bases, J lost 3 bases, and 14 bases lay in between. This CDR3 is built from 15 residues. Germline loops: CDR1 SGHRS, CDR2 YFSETQ.

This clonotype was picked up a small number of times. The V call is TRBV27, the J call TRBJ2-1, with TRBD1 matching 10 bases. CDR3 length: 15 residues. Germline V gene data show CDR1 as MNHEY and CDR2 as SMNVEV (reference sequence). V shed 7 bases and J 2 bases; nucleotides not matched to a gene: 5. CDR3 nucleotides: TGTGCCAGCACCAGGGGGACAGGGGCCTACAATGAGCAGTTCTTC. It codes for CASTRGTGAYNEQFF.

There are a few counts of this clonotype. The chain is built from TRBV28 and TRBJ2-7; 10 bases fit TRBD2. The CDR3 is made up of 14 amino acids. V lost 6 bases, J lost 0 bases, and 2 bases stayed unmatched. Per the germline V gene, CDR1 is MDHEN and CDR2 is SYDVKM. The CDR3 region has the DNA TGTGCCAGCAGAATAGCGGGGGGCTCCTACGAGCAGTACTTC. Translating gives CASRIAGGSYEQYF.

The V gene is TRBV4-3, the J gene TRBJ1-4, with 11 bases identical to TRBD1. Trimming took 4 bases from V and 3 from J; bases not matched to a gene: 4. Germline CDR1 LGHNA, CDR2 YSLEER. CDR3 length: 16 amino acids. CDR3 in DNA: TGCGCCAGCAGCCTCCTGGGACAGGGGGCTAATGAAAAACTGTTTTTT. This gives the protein CASSLLGQGANEKLFF.

In DNA, the CDR3 is TGTGCCAGCAGTTACTCCGGGGCGAGCACAGATACGCAGTATTTT. It yields the protein CASSYSGASTDTQYF. V and J are TRBV6-5 and TRBJ2-3; perhaps D is TRBD1 or TRBD2 (5 bases each). CDR3 length: 15 residues. Trimming took 0 bases from V and 0 from J, leaving 7 bases between them. Germline lookup yields CDR1 MNHEY and CDR2 SVGAGI.

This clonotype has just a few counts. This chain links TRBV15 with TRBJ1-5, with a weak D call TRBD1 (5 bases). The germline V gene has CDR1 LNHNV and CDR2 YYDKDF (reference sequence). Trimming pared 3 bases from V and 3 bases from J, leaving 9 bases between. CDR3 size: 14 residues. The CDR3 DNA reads TGTGCCACCAGCAGGGGGGACTCCAATCAGCCCCAGCATTTT. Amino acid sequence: CATSRGDSNQPQHF. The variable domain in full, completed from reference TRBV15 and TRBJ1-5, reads DAMVIQNPRYQVTQFGKPVTLSCSQTLNHNVMYWYQQKSSQAPKLLFHYYDKDFNNEADTPDNFQSRRPNTSFCFLDIRSPGLGDTAMYLCATSRGDSNQPQHFGDGTRLSIL.

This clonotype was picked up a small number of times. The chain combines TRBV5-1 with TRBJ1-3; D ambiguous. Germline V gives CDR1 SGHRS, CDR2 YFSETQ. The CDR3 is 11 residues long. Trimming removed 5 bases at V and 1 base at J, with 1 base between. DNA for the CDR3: TGCGCCAGCAGATCTGGAAACACCATATATTTT. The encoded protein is CASRSGNTIYF. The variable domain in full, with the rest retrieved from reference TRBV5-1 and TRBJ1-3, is KAGVTQTPRYLIKTRGQQVTLSCSPISGHRSVSWYQQTPGQGLQFLFEYFSETQRNKGNFPGRFSGRQFSNSRSEMNVSTLELGDSALYLCASRSGNTIYFGEGSWLTVV.

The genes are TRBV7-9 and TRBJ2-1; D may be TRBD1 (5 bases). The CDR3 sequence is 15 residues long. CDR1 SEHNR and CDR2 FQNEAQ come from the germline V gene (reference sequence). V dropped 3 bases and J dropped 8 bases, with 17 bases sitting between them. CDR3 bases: TGTGCCAGCAGCTTTTTCCTCCCTGGGGCCCATGAGCAGTTCTTC. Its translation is CASSFFLPGAHEQFF.